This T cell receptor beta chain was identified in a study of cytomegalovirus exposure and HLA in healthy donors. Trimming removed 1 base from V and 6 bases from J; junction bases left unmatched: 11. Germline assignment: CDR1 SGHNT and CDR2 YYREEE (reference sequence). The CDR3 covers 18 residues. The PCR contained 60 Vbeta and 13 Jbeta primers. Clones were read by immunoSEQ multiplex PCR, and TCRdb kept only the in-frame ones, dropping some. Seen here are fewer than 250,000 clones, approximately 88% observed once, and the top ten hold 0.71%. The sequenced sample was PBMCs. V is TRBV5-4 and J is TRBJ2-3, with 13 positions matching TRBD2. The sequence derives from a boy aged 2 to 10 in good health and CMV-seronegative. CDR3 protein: CASSLTSGRAWGGDTQYF. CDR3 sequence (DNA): TGTGCCAGCAGCTTGACTAGCGGGAGGGCCTGGGGGGGGGATACGCAGTATTTT.